The 29 T cell receptor beta chains in this list originate from one sample, sequenced in a study of Graves' ophthalmopathy and Graves' hyperthyroidism. The authors amplified TCR beta CDR3 regions from RNA transcripts. After a first-round RT-PCR with HTBI primers, a second-round multiplex PCR was run. One entry per CDR3 protein results from TCRdb running MiXCR on the multiplex PCR reads. This repertoire shows 500,000 to 700,000 distinct CDR3 sequences, about 20% found once; its top ten account for more than 5.5%. Sequenced: peripheral blood. The receptors were gathered from a woman under 30 with stable Graves' hyperthyroidism. Some clones in this sample may be carry-over from other donors' samples.

This clonotype occurred many times. The chain has TRBV6-2 or TRBV6-3 and TRBJ1-6; D is possibly TRBD1 (5 bases). This CDR3 has 15 amino acids. Trimming shortened V by 4 bases and J by 7 bases, and 14 bases separated the two germline ends. The germline gives CDR1 MNHEY, CDR2 SVGEGT. CDR3 DNA sequence: TGTGCCAGCAGTTCCCCCCGGTGGGGGAATTCACCCCTCCACTTT. As protein: CASSSPRWGNSPLHF.

This clonotype was found a few times. The CDR3 nucleotides read TGTGCCTGGAGTGTGACGGGTCTGCACGAGCAGTACTTC. This encodes CAWSVTGLHEQYF. The V call is TRBV30, the J call TRBJ2-7; D call uncertain. The V gene lost 0 bases and the J gene lost 5 bases, with 11 bases spanning the gap. Germline-derived CDR1 and CDR2 are GTSNPN and SVGIG (reference sequence). The CDR3 contains 13 residues.

This clonotype was counted ten times or more. The V call is TRBV25-1, the J call TRBJ1-6; unclear D gene. CDR3 length: 17 residues. Germline V gives CDR1 MGHDK, CDR2 SYGVNS. V was shortened by 3 bases and J by 0 bases, with 12 bases between the two germline ends. The CDR3 is CASSDNRVSSYNSPLHF. For the CDR3, the DNA is TGTGCCAGCAGTGATAACCGGGTCAGCTCCTATAATTCACCCCTCCACTTT.

In this sample, this clonotype turned up many times. The chain combines TRBV6-5 with TRBJ1-1, with TRBD1 identical over 11 bases. The CDR3 totals 15 residues. The germline CDR1 and CDR2 sequences are MNHEY and SVGAGI. Germline trimming cut 2 bases from V and 5 bases from J; bases unmatched to any gene: 4. This CDR3 reads CASSYRTGGGTEAFF. For the CDR3, the DNA is TGTGCCAGCAGTTACCGGACAGGGGGCGGGACTGAAGCTTTCTTT.

This clonotype has at least ten counts. The chain joins TRBV6-5 to TRBJ2-7; D might be TRBD1 (5 bases). The V end was cut by 4 bases, the J end by 4 bases, with 20 bases between. Germline V CDR1 and CDR2: MNHEY, SVGAGI. The CDR3 loop spans 16 amino acids. CDR3 sequence: CASSSSRRTQKYEQYF. The CDR3 nucleotides are TGTGCCAGCAGTTCCTCCCGGCGGACACAGAAATACGAGCAGTACTTC.

This clonotype was seen many times. In DNA, the CDR3 is TGTGCCAGCAGCTTAGGAGGACTAGCGAGCACCGGGGAGCTGTTTTTT. Translation gives CASSLGGLASTGELFF. The chain combines TRBV11-2 with TRBJ2-2; TRBD2 matches at 9 bases. The trim removed 1 base at V and 4 bases at J, leaving 4 bases unmatched. The germline V gene has CDR1 SGHAT and CDR2 FQNNGV. CDR3 length: 16 residues. Complete variable domain (other parts from reference TRBV11-2 and TRBJ2-2): EAGVAQSPRYKIIEKRQSVAFWCNPISGHATLYWYQQILGQGPKLLIQFQNNGVVDDSQLPKDRFSAERLKGVDSTLKIQPAKLEDSAVYLCASSLGGLASTGELFFGEGSRLTVL.

In this sample, this clonotype turned up a few times. V is TRBV5-4 and J is TRBJ1-1; no firm D call. V was cut by 1 base and J by 6 bases, with 13 bases left in between. Looked up from germline, CDR1 is SGHNT and CDR2 is YYREEE (reference sequence). This CDR3 has 14 amino acids. In DNA form, the CDR3 reads TGTGCCAGCAGCTTGCCCCCTAGGGTCTCTGAAGCTTTCTTT. Translation: CASSLPPRVSEAFF.

This clonotype was seen many times. V is TRBV9 and J is TRBJ2-2; 8 bases agree with TRBD2. V gave up 4 bases and J gave up 0 bases; unmatched junction bases: 5. CDR1 is SGDLS and CDR2 is YYNGEE in the germline V gene. There are 16 residues in the CDR3. The CDR3 spells CASSPSLAANTGELFF. The DNA of the CDR3 is TGTGCCAGCAGCCCCTCACTAGCGGCGAACACCGGGGAGCTGTTTTTT.

CDR3 sequence: CASSEAWTSGETQYF. DNA for the CDR3: TGTGCCAGCAGTGAAGCTTGGACTAGCGGTGAGACCCAGTACTTC. V usage is TRBV2 and J usage is TRBJ2-5, with TRBD2 matching 10 bases. This CDR3 has 15 residues. Germline V gene sequence: CDR1 SNHLY, CDR2 FYNNEI. J lost 5 bases, V lost 0 bases, and 3 bases had no gene match. Drawing the rest from reference TRBV2 and TRBJ2-5, the complete variable domain is EPEVTQTPSHQVTQMGQEVILRCVPISNHLYFYWYRQILGQKVEFLVSFYNNEISEKSEIFDDQFSVERPDGSNFTLKIRSTKLEDSAMYFCASSEAWTSGETQYFGPGTRLLVL.

This clonotype was detected many times. This chain joins TRBV30 and TRBJ2-7; D may be TRBD1 or TRBD2 (5 bases each). With 0 bases removed from V and 2 bases from J, the gap between germline ends came to 11 bases. The CDR3 has 14 amino acids. The V gene's germline CDR1 is GTSNPN and CDR2 SVGIG (reference sequence). Here the CDR3 reads CAWSVGTAPYEQYF. The CDR3 nucleotides read TGTGCCTGGAGTGTCGGGACGGCTCCCTACGAGCAGTACTTC.

Of note for this clonotype: This sequence may be a read error, since a much larger clone differs from it by one base. The chain uses TRBV6-1 and TRBJ1-2, with D perhaps TRBD1 (6 bases). V was clipped by 5 bases and J by 4 bases, with 23 bases between them. Germline CDR1 MNHNS, CDR2 SASEGT. The CDR3 has 17 residues. The CDR3 loop reads CASSPLAPGQYFYGYTF. CDR3 DNA: TGTGCCAGCAGTCCCCTGGCCCCGGGACAATATTTCTATGGCTACACCTTC.

This clonotype showed up many times. The V gene is TRBV28, the J gene TRBJ2-7; TRBD2 agrees at 14 bases. Trimming cost V 3 bases and J 4 bases; bases outside gene matches: 14. CDR1 and CDR2 (germline): MDHEN, SYDVKM. The CDR3 is made up of 19 amino acids. This CDR3 reads CASSFEPGLAGVLLYEQYF. The CDR3 DNA follows: TGTGCCAGCAGTTTTGAACCGGGACTAGCGGGAGTATTGTTGTACGAGCAGTACTTC.

A few counts support this clonotype. This chain uses TRBV7-2 with TRBJ1-1; D remains unclear. This CDR3 region has 15 residues. Germline CDR1 reads SGHTA; CDR2 reads FQGNSA. Between the trimmed V and J ends, which lost 2 bases and 0 bases, there was a span of 10 bases. This CDR3 is CASSLSRSMNTEAFF. CDR3 coding DNA: TGTGCCAGCAGCTTATCACGGTCCATGAACACTGAAGCTTTCTTT.

The chain is built from TRBV2 and TRBJ2-5; possible D gene TRBD2, 5 bases. The V gene's germline CDR1 is SNHLY and CDR2 FYNNEI. This CDR3 comprises 18 residues. The V gene lost 3 bases and the J gene lost 2 bases, with 22 bases spanning the gap. The CDR3 spells CASSELVAQRRSQETQYF. In DNA form, the CDR3 reads TGTGCCAGCAGTGAGTTGGTAGCTCAGCGGCGGAGTCAAGAGACCCAGTACTTC.

Ten or more counts support this clonotype. The gene calls are TRBV15 and TRBJ1-2; 7 bases match TRBD1. This CDR3 spans 14 amino acids. Germline V lookup: CDR1 LNHNV, CDR2 YYDKDF (reference sequence). J lost 4 bases, V lost 1 base, and 3 bases had no gene match. The CDR3 here is CATSRGTGSYGYTF. CDR3 DNA sequence: TGTGCCACCAGCAGAGGGACAGGTTCCTATGGCTACACCTTC.

This clonotype was picked up many times. This rearrangement joins TRBV28 to TRBJ1-2; TRBD1 matches 8 bases. CDR1 is MDHEN, CDR2 SYDVKM, per germline. After removal of 5 bases from V and 4 bases from J, the junction contained 9 bases not matched to a gene. This CDR3 contains 15 residues. CDR3 residues: CASSDPGQGGYGYTF. CDR3 DNA: TGTGCCAGCAGTGATCCAGGACAGGGCGGCTATGGCTACACCTTC.

The rearrangement uses TRBV30 and TRBJ2-5, with 9 nucleotides matching TRBD1. Per germline, CDR1 GTSNPN and CDR2 SVGIG (reference sequence). The CDR3 consists of 14 residues. V gave up 5 bases and J gave up 5 bases; unmatched junction bases: 9. This CDR3 is CAWAGTGLMETQYF. The CDR3 DNA reads as TGTGCCTGGGCCGGGACAGGGTTAATGGAGACCCAGTACTTC.

This clonotype was detected ten times or more. The chain couples TRBV5-1 to TRBJ2-2, with 7 nucleotides matching TRBD1. The junction had 5 bases not matched to a gene; V was cut back by 5 bases and J by 1 base. CDR1 is SGHRS, CDR2 YFSETQ, per germline. This CDR3 has 15 amino acids. CDR3 amino acids: CASRIGTVNTGELFF. The CDR3 nucleotides are TGCGCCAGCAGAATTGGGACAGTGAACACCGGGGAGCTGTTTTTT. The variable domain in full, with the rest retrieved from reference TRBV5-1 and TRBJ2-2, is KAGVTQTPRYLIKTRGQQVTLSCSPISGHRSVSWYQQTPGQGLQFLFEYFSETQRNKGNFPGRFSGRQFSNSRSEMNVSTLELGDSALYLCASRIGTVNTGELFFGEGSRLTVL.

V usage is TRBV12-3 or TRBV12-4 and J usage is TRBJ2-2; tentatively, D is TRBD2 (6 bases). CDR3 length: 16 amino acids. Trimming removed 1 base from V and 5 bases from J, with 14 bases in between. The CDR3 bases are TGTGCCAGCAGTTTAGGCCAGGAGGGTCGGACCGGGGAGCTGTTTTTT. Translated, it gives CASSLGQEGRTGELFF.

The chain is built from TRBV6-2 or TRBV6-3 and TRBJ1-1; tentative D call: TRBD1 (6 bases). The ends were cut back, 8 bases at V and 4 bases at J, with 11 bases in the middle. Germline V lookup: CDR1 MNHEY, CDR2 SVGEGT. This CDR3 is 12 amino acids long. Written as DNA, the CDR3 is TGTGCCAGCGGAGCAGGGGCCACTGAAGCTTTCTTT. Its translation: CASGAGATEAFF.

This clonotype was seen ten or more times. The chain joins TRBV28 to TRBJ2-7; D not resolved. The CDR3 has 12 amino acids. Germline lookup yields CDR1 MDHEN and CDR2 SYDVKM. The V and J ends lost 3 bases and 4 bases respectively, with 7 bases between them. The CDR3 nucleotides are TGTGCCAGCAGTTTTGCTAGGTACGAGCAGTACTTC. Amino acid sequence: CASSFARYEQYF.

This clonotype has ten or more counts. This chain joins TRBV7-3 and TRBJ2-2; D remains unclear. Trimming removed 3 bases at V and 6 bases at J, with 5 bases between. The CDR3 is 12 residues long. CDR1 is SGHTA and CDR2 is FQGTGA in the germline V gene. The CDR3: CASSFIAGELFF. CDR3 sequence (DNA): TGTGCCAGCAGCTTTATCGCCGGGGAGCTGTTTTTT.

The chain combines TRBV4-2 with TRBJ1-1, with 9 bases aligning to TRBD1. Per the germline V gene, CDR1 is LGHNA and CDR2 is YNFKEQ. CDR3 length equals 17 residues. The ends lost 4 bases at V and 0 bases at J; junction bases unmatched: 9. CDR3 DNA sequence: TGTGCCAGCAGCCCTCGTCCCGGGACAGGGATGAACACTGAAGCTTTCTTT. This encodes CASSPRPGTGMNTEAFF.

In this sample, this clonotype turned up many times. CDR3: CASSLVSLAGEETQYF. CDR3 bases: TGTGCCAGCAGCTTAGTATCGTTAGCGGGGGAAGAGACCCAGTACTTC. The V and J genes are TRBV11-2 and TRBJ2-5; TRBD2 matches 9 bases. Per the germline V gene, CDR1 is SGHAT and CDR2 is FQNNGV. This CDR3 is built from 16 residues. Trimming at V came to 1 base and at J to 3 bases, leaving 6 bases not matched to a gene.

This clonotype was observed many times. The chain employs TRBV2 and TRBJ2-5; D is uncertain. Trimming removed 5 bases at V and 3 bases at J, with 16 bases between. The CDR3 consists of 15 residues. Germline V gene data show CDR1 as SNHLY and CDR2 as FYNNEI. This CDR3 is CASSNQSRRKETQYF. CDR3 bases: TGTGCCAGCAGTAACCAATCTAGAAGAAAAGAGACCCAGTACTTC.

V is TRBV20-1 and J is TRBJ1-5; D is possibly TRBD1 (5 bases). The CDR3 consists of 13 residues. CDR1 is DFQATT and CDR2 is SNEGSKA in the germline V gene (reference sequence). Trimming stripped 6 bases from V and 5 bases from J, with 14 bases between. The chain's CDR3 is CSAGGGLDQPQHF. The CDR3 region has the DNA TGCAGTGCCGGGGGGGGGTTGGATCAGCCCCAGCATTTT.

This clonotype has at least ten counts. The chain is built from TRBV15 and TRBJ1-1; D may be TRBD1 (5 bases). CDR1 is LNHNV, CDR2 YYDKDF, per germline (reference sequence). This CDR3 contains 15 residues. Trimming removed 4 bases from V and 0 bases from J, with 12 bases in between. CDR3 amino acids: CATSNKTVMNTEAFF. For the CDR3, the DNA is TGTGCCACCAGCAACAAGACAGTCATGAACACTGAAGCTTTCTTT.

This rearrangement joins TRBV28 to TRBJ2-7; 9 bases fit TRBD1. V trimming: 2 bases; J trimming: 4 bases; junction bases outside the gene matches: 9. CDR3 size: 16 residues. Germline V gene sequence: CDR1 MDHEN, CDR2 SYDVKM. CDR3 coding DNA: TGTGCCAGCAGTTTAAGGGACAGGGTGGGCATGTACGAGCAGTACTTC. Amino acid sequence: CASSLRDRVGMYEQYF.

This clonotype was observed at least ten times. This rearrangement joins TRBV2 to TRBJ2-5; D unclear. Germline CDR1 is SNHLY and CDR2 is FYNNEI. This CDR3 comprises 11 residues. Trimming took 3 bases from V and 9 from J, leaving 8 bases between them. DNA of the CDR3: TGTGCCAGCAGTGAGGCCATACCCCAGTACTTC. Translating gives CASSEAIPQYF.